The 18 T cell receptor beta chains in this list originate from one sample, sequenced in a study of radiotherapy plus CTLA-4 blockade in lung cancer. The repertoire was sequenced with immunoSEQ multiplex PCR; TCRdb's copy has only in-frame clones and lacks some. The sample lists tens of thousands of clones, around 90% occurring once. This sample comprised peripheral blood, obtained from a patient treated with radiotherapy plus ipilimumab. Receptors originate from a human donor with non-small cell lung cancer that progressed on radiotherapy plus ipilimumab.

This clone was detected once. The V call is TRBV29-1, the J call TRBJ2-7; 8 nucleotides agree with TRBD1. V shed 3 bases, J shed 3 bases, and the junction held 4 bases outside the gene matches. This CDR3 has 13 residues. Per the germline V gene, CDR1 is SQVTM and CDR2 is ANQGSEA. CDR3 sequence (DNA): TGCAGCGTTGACCCCACAGGGGGCTACGAGCAGTACTTC. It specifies CSVDPTGGYEQYF.

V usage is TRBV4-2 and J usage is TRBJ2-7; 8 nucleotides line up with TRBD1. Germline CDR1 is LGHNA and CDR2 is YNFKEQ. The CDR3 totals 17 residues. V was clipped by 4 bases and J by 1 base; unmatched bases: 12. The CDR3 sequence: CASSPNVGTGPSYEQYF. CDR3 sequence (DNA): TGTGCCAGCAGCCCCAACGTTGGGACAGGTCCGTCCTACGAGCAGTACTTC.

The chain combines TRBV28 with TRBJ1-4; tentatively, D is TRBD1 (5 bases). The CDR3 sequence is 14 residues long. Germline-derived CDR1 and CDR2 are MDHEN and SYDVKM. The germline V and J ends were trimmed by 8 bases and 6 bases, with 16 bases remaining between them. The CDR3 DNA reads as TGTGCCAGCTGCCCGGCGGGGGGGGATGAAAAACTGTTTTTT. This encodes CASCPAGGDEKLFF. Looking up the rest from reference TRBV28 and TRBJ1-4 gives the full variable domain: DVKVTQSSRYLVKRTGEKVFLECVQDMDHENMFWYRQDPGLGLRLIYFSYDVKMKEKGDIPEGYSVSREKKERFSLILESASTNQTSMYLCASCPAGGDEKLFFGSGTQLSVL.

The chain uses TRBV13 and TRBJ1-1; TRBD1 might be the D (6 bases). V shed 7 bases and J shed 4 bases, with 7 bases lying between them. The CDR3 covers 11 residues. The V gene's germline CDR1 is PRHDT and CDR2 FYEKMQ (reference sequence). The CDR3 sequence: CASKGGTEAFF. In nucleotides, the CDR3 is TGTGCCAGCAAGGGGGGCACTGAAGCTTTCTTT.

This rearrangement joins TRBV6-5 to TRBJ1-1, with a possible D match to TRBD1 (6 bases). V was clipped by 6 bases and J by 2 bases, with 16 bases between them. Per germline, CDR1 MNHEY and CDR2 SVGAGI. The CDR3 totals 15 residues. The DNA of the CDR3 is TGTGCCAGCAGCCCTGACTGGGGACAAAACACTGAAGCTTTCTTT. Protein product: CASSPDWGQNTEAFF.

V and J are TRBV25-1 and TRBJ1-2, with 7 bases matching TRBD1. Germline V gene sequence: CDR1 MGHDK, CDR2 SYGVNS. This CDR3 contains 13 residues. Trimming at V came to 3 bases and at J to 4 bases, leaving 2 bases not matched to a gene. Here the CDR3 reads CASSEAGGYGYTF. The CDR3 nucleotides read TGTGCCAGCAGTGAGGCAGGGGGCTATGGCTACACCTTC.

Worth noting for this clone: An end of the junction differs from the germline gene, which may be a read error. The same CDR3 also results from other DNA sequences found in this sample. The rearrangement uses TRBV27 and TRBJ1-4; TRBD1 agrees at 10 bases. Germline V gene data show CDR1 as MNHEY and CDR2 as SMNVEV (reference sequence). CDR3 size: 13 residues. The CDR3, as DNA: TGCGCCAGCGCGGACAGGGGGGGCGAAAAACTGTTTTTT. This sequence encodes CASADRGGEKLFF.

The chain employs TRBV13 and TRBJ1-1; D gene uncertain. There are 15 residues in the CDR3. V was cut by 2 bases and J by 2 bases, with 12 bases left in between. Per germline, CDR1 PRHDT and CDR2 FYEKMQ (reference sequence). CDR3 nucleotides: TGTGCCAGCAGCTTACAGGCCCTGGGAAACACTGAAGCTTTCTTT. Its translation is CASSLQALGNTEAFF.

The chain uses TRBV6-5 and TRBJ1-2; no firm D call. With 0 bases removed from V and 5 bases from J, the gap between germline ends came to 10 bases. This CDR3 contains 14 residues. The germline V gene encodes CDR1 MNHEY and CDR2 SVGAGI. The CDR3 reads CASSYSIGQYGYTF. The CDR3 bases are TGTGCCAGCAGTTACTCGATAGGGCAGTATGGCTACACCTTC.

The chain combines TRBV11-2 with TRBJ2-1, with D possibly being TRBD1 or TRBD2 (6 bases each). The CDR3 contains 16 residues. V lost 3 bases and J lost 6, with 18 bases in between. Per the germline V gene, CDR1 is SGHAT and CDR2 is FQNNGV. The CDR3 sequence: CASSFFGGRSANEQFF. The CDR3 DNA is TGTGCCAGCAGCTTTTTTGGGGGGCGTTCAGCCAATGAGCAGTTCTTC.

CDR3 protein: CASSLPRGGGTDTQYF. The DNA of the CDR3 is TGTGCCAGCAGCTTACCCCGGGGAGGGGGCACAGATACGCAGTATTTT. The J gene is TRBJ2-3, the V gene TRBV7-9; 7 bases agree with TRBD2. CDR1 and CDR2 (germline): SEHNR, FQNEAQ (reference sequence). Trimming at V came to 2 bases and at J to 1 base, leaving 6 bases not matched to a gene. The CDR3 consists of 16 residues.

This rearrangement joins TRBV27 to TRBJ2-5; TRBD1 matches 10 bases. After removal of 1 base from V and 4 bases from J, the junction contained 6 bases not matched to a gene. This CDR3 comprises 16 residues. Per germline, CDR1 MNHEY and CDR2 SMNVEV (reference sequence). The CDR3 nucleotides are TGTGCCAGCAGTTTATATCGGACAGGGGGAATAGAGACCCAGTACTTC. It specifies CASSLYRTGGIETQYF.

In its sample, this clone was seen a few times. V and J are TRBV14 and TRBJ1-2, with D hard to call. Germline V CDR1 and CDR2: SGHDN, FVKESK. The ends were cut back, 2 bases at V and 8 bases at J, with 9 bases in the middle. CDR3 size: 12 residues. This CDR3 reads CASSQNARGYTF. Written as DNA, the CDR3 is TGTGCCAGCAGCCAAAACGCCAGGGGCTACACCTTC.

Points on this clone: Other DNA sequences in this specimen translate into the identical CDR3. This chain's CDR3 is CAWSVRGDTQYF. The CDR3 DNA reads TGTGCCTGGAGTGTGAGGGGAGATACGCAGTATTTT. V usage is TRBV30 and J usage is TRBJ2-3, with D perhaps matching TRBD1 or TRBD2 (5 bases each). CDR3 length: 12 residues. The germline CDR1 and CDR2 sequences are GTSNPN and SVGIG (reference sequence). Trimming cost V 0 bases and J 5 bases, with 6 bases left between them.

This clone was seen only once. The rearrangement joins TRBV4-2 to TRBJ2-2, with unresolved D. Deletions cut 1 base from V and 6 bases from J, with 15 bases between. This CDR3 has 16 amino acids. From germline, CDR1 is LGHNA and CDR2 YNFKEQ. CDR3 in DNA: TGTGCCAGCAGCCAAGTACCCCTCAAGGACCCCGGGGAGCTGTTTTTT. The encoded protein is CASSQVPLKDPGELFF.

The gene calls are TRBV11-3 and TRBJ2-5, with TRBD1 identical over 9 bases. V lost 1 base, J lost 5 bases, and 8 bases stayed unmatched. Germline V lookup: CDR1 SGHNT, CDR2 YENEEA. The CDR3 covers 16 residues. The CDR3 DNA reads TGTGCCAGCAGCTTAGCGGGGGACAGGGTGGGGGAGACCCAGTACTTC. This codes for CASSLAGDRVGETQYF.

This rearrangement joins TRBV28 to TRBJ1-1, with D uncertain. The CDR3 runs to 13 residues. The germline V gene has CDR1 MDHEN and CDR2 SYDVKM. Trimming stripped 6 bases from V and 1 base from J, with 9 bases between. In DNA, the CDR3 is TGTGCCAGCAGCCGACCGGGGAACACTGAAGCTTTCTTT. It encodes CASSRPGNTEAFF.

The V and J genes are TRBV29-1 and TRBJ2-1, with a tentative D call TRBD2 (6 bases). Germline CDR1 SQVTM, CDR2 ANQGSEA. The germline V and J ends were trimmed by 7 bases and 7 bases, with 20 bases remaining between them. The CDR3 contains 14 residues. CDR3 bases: TGCAGCGCCCAGGAGGGGCCCCTCTTAAATGAGCAGTTCTTC. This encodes CSAQEGPLLNEQFF.